The T cell receptor beta chain under discussion was sequenced for a study of blood T cells in healthy people across ages. Regarding this clonotype: What it recognizes is unknown.

The use of a sample-barcoded 5' primer and a J-beta primer mix characterized a second PCR of about 7 to 12 cycles. Individual samples furnished no less than 2.5 million CDR3-containing paired-end reads apiece. TCRdb processed the 5' RACE reads anew with MiXCR; each CDR3 protein has one entry. The repertoire has about 640,000 distinct CDR3 sequences, about 30% of them found once; the top ten carry about a sixth. Findings of the study overall: A strong correlation was found between TCR beta diversity and the percentage of naive T cells.

After removal of 6 bases from V and 4 bases from J, the junction contained 21 bases not matched to a gene. This CDR3 comprises 18 residues. From germline, CDR1 is MDHEN and CDR2 SYDVKM. The receptor was derived from an elderly woman in good health. The sequenced sample was blood. The genes are TRBV28 and TRBJ2-7, with TRBD2 matching over 7 bases. The CDR3 loop is CASRLGGVPGLTKYEQYF. CDR3 DNA sequence: TGTGCCAGCAGACTTGGCGGTGTCCCGGGACTAACTAAGTACGAGCAGTACTTC.